This TCR beta chain stems from a study of blood T cell repertoires in COVID-19. Libraries were prepared by immunoSEQ multiplex PCR; TCRdb keeps only in-frame clonotypes and omits some of them. The sample shows 150,000 to 200,000 clones, roughly four fifths of them seen only once. This CDR3 region has 14 residues. CDR1 is SGHDT, CDR2 YYEEEE, per germline. V was trimmed by 6 bases and J by 1 base, leaving 13 bases between them. The TCR originated in a human donor in a cohort sampled during active COVID-19. V and J are TRBV5-6 and TRBJ1-2, with D unclear. Sequenced: peripheral blood. CDR3 sequence: CASNNYHVNYGYTF. CDR3 nucleotides: TGTGCCAGCAACAACTATCACGTTAACTATGGCTACACCTTC.